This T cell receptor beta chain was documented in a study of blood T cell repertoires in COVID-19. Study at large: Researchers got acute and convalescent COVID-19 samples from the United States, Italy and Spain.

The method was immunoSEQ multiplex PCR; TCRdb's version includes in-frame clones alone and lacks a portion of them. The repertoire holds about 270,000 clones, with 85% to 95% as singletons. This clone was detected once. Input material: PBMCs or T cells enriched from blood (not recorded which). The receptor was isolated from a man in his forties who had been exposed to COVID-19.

The CDR3 DNA is TGTGCCAGCAGTCCGGGGTCTAAAGAGACCCAGTACTTC. Protein: CASSPGSKETQYF. The chain employs TRBV12-3 or TRBV12-4 and TRBJ2-5; maybe TRBD2 (5 bases). V gave up 5 bases and J gave up 3 bases, with 10 bases separating them. The CDR3 is 13 amino acids.